The T cell receptor (beta chain) described here comes from a study of blood T cell repertoires in COVID-19. Study-wide context: T cells, B-cell-depleted T cells, or PBMCs supplied cDNA or gDNA.

Here immunoSEQ multiplex PCR was the method, and the copy in TCRdb shows in-frame clones only, minus some. This sample has about 100,000 clones; around nine tenths occur once, and the top ten carry approximately 1.9%. Germline loops: CDR1 SGHKS, CDR2 YYEKEE (reference sequence). Trimming removed 4 bases from V and 10 bases from J, with 17 bases in between. The CDR3 length is 13 residues. The sequence was collected from a woman in her forties or fifties with COVID-19, enrolled during active disease. Sequencing was done on a sample of peripheral blood. The gene calls are TRBV5-5 and TRBJ1-1; D unclear. The CDR3 sequence: CASSLVPYKAAFF. Written as DNA, the CDR3 is TGTGCCAGCAGCCTAGTACCCTACAAGGCAGCTTTCTTT.